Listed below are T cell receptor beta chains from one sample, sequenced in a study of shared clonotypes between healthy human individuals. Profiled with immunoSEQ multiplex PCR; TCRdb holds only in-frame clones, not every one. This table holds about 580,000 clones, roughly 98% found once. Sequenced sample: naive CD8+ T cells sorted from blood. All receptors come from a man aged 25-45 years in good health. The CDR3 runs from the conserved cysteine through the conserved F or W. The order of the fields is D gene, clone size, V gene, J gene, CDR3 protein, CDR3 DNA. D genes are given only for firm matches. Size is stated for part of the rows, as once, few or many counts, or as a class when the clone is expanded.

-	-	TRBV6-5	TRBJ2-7	CASKDGQPYEQYF	TGTGCCAGCAAAGACGGACAGCCCTACGAGCAGTACTTC
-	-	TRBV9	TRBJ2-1	CASSPQGSWDEQFF	TGTGCCAGCAGCCCCCAGGGCAGCTGGGATGAGCAGTTCTTC
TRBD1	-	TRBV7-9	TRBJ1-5	CASSPTGEGNQPQHF	TGTGCCAGCAGCCCTACAGGGGAGGGAAATCAGCCCCAGCATTTT
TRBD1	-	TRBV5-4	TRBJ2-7	CASSWGQGVEQYF	TGTGCCAGCAGCTGGGGACAGGGGGTCGAGCAGTACTTC
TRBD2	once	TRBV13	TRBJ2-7	CASSLGPPLAGRAYEQYF	TGTGCCAGCAGCTTAGGACCCCCCCTAGCGGGCCGAGCCTACGAGCAGTACTTC
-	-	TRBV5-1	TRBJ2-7	CASSSPGTPSGEQYF	TGCGCCAGCAGCTCCCCAGGAACCCCGTCGGGGGAGCAGTACTTC
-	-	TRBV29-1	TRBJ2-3	CSVEVQDTQYF	TGCAGCGTTGAAGTTCAAGATACGCAGTATTTT
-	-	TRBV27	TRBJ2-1	CASRKGYNEQFF	TGTGCCAGCAGGAAGGGGTACAATGAGCAGTTCTTC
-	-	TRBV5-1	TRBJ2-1	CASRIGSGNEQFF	TGCGCCAGCAGGATTGGTTCGGGCAATGAGCAGTTCTTC
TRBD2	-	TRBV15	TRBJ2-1	CATSSSRTSGGYNEQFF	TGTGCCACCAGCAGCTCCCGGACTAGCGGGGGCTACAATGAGCAGTTCTTC
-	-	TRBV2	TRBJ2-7	CASSESSYEQYF	TGTGCCAGCAGTGAGAGCTCCTACGAGCAGTACTTC
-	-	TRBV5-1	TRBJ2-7	CASSSGISYEQYF	TGCGCCAGCAGTTCGGGGATCTCCTACGAGCAGTACTTC
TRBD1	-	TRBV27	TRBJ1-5	CASMRGTGVNQPQHF	TGTGCCAGCATGAGGGGGACAGGGGTAAATCAGCCCCAGCATTTT
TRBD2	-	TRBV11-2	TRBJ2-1	CASSLLGLAGANNEQFF	TGTGCCAGCAGCTTATTAGGACTAGCGGGAGCGAACAATGAGCAGTTCTTC
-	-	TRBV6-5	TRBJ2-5	CASSYTGETQYF	TGTGCCAGCAGTTACACCGGGGAGACCCAGTACTTC
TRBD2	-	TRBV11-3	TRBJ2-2	CASSPGLDSNTGELFF	TGTGCCAGCAGCCCCGGACTAGATTCGAACACCGGGGAGCTGTTTTTT
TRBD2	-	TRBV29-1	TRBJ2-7	CSAGTSGSYEQYF	TGCAGCGCTGGGACTAGCGGGAGTTACGAGCAGTACTTC
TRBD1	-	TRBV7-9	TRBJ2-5	CASSTIQGARETQYF	TGTGCCAGCAGCACTATTCAGGGGGCCCGTGAGACCCAGTACTTC
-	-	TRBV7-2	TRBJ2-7	CASSPGTSYEQYF	TGTGCCAGCAGCCCTGGGACATCCTACGAGCAGTACTTC
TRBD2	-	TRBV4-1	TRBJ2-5	CASSLEGRAQETQYF	TGCGCCAGCAGCCTCGAGGGGAGGGCTCAAGAGACCCAGTACTTC
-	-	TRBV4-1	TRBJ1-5	CASSQEVSGHQHF	TGCGCCAGCAGCCAAGAGGTCTCGGGTCACCAGCATTTT
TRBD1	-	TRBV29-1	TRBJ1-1	CSVDNSGGTEAFF	TGCAGCGTTGATAATTCAGGGGGCACTGAAGCTTTCTTT
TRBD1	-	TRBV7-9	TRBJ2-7	CASSLPQGEIYEQYF	TGTGCCAGCAGCCTCCCCCAGGGGGAGATCTACGAGCAGTACTTC
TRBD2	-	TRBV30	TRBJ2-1	CAWGDGTSGPRERFEQFF	TGTGCCTGGGGGGACGGGACTAGCGGGCCGAGGGAGAGATTTGAGCAGTTCTTC